The TCR beta chain under discussion was sequenced for a study of response to subunit inactivated influenza vaccine. Each CDR3 protein gets one entry after TCRdb re-called the RT-PCR reads with MiXCR. In the table there are about half a million distinct CDR3 sequences, less than 8% of which are singletons. This clonotype was recorded at least ten times. Germline CDR1 reads SGHRS; CDR2 reads YFSETQ. This CDR3 contains 15 residues. Trimming took 3 bases from V and 2 from J, leaving 15 bases between them. This specimen was PBMCs from blood, taken less than 30 months after vaccination. The chain joins TRBV5-1 to TRBJ2-7; D remains unclear. The clonotype originates from a man between 50 and 69 years old who received an inactivated influenza vaccine. The chain's CDR3 is CASSSEPHSTYEQYF. The CDR3 coding sequence is TGCGCCAGCAGCTCCGAACCGCACAGTACCTACGAGCAGTACTTC. Based on the CDR3 plus reference TRBV5-1 and TRBJ2-7, the full variable domain is KAGVTQTPRYLIKTRGQQVTLSCSPISGHRSVSWYQQTPGQGLQFLFEYFSETQRNKGNFPGRFSGRQFSNSRSEMNVSTLELGDSALYLCASSSEPHSTYEQYFGPGTRLTVT.